This T cell receptor (beta chain) was observed in a study of blood T cell repertoires in COVID-19. In the authors' methods: The assay estimated nucleated cells by amplifying reference gene primers. TCRdb's copy holds only in-frame clones and misses some; the assay was immunoSEQ multiplex PCR. V, J and clone size are those of that table, while D and trimming were read from the DNA. The sample lists about 160,000 clones, 80% to 90% occurring once. The material sequenced was PBMCs or T cells enriched from blood (not recorded which). The TCR sequence derives from a woman between 45 and 65 years old who had recovered from COVID-19.

In DNA, the CDR3 is TGTGCCAGTGGTCGGGGATCCTCTGGGGCCAACGTCCTGACTTTC. Its protein is CASGRGSSGANVLTF. J is TRBJ2-6 and V is TRBV19, with D maybe TRBD2 (5 bases). In germline, CDR1 is LNHDA, CDR2 SQIVND (reference sequence). This CDR3 comprises 15 residues. Trimming removed 8 bases from V and 0 bases from J, with 11 bases in between.